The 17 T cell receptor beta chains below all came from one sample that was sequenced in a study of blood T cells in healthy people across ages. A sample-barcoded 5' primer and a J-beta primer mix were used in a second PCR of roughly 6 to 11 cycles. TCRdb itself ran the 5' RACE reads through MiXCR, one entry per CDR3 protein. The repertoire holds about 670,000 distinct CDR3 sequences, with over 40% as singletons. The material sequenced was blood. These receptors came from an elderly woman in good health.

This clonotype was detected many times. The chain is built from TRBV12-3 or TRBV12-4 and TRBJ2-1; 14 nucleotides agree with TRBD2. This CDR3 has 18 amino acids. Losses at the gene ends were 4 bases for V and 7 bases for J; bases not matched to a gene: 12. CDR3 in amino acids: CASSYYKTGTSGSNEQFF. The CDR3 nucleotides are TGTGCCAGCAGTTACTATAAAACCGGGACTAGCGGGAGTAATGAGCAGTTCTTC.

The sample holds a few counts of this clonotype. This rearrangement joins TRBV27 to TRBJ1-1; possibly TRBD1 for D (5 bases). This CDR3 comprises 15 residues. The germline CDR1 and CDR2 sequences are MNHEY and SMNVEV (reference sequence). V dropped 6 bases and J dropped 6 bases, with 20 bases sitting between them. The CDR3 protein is CASSPPGRGFPEAFF. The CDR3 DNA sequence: TGTGCCAGCAGCCCCCCGGGCCGGGGGTTCCCTGAAGCTTTCTTT.

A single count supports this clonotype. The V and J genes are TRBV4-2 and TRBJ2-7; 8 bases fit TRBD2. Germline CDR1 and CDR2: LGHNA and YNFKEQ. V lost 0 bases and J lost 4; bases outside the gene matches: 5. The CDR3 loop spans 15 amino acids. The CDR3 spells CASSQELAVTYEQYF. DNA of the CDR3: TGTGCCAGCAGCCAAGAACTAGCGGTAACTTACGAGCAGTACTTC.

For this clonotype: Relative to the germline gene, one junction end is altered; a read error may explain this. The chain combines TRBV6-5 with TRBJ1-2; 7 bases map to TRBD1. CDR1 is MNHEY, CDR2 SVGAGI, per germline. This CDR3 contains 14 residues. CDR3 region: CASTRGEGANGHTF. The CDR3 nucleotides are TGTGCCAGCACCCGAGGGGAGGGGGCTAATGGCCACACCTTC.

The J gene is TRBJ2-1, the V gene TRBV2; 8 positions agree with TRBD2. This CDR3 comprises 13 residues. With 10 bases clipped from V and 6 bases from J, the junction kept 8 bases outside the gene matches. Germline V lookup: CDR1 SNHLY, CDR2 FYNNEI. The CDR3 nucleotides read TGTGCCACCGCCAGCGGGGGTAGCAATGAGCAGTTCTTC. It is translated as CATASGGSNEQFF. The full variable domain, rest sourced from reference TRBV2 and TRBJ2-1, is EPEVTQTPSHQVTQMGQEVILRCVPISNHLYFYWYRQILGQKVEFLVSFYNNEISEKSEIFDDQFSVERPDGSNFTLKIRSTKLEDSAMYFCATASGGSNEQFFGPGTRLTVL.

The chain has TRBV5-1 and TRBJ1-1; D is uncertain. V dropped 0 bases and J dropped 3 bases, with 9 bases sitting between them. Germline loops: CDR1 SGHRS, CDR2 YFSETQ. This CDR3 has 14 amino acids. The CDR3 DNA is TGCGCCAGCAGCTTGGGTTACCGGGACACTGAAGCTTTCTTT. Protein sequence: CASSLGYRDTEAFF.

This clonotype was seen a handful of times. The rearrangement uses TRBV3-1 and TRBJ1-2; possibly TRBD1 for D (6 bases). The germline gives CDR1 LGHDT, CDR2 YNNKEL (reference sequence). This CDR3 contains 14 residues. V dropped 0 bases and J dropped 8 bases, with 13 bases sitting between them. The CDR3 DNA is TGTGCCAGCAGCCAAGATCGGAACCAGGGGGGCTACACCTTC. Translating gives CASSQDRNQGGYTF. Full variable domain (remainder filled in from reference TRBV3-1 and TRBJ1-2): DTAVSQTPKYLVTQMGNDKSIKCEQNLGHDTMYWYKQDSKKFLKIMFSYNNKELIINETVPNRFSPKSPDKAHLNLHINSLELGDSAVYFCASSQDRNQGGYTFGSGTRLTVV.

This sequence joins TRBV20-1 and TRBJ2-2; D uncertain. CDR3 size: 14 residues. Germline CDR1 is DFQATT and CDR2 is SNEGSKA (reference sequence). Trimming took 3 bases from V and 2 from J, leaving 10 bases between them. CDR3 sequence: CSASTATNTGELFF. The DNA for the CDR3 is TGCAGTGCTAGCACAGCAACTAACACCGGGGAGCTGTTTTTT.

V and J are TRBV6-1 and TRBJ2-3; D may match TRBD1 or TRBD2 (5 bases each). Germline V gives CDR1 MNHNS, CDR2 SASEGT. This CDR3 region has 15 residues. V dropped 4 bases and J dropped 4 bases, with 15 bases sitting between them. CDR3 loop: CASSGVVRGADTQYF. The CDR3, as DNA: TGTGCCAGCAGTGGAGTTGTAAGAGGGGCAGATACGCAGTATTTT.

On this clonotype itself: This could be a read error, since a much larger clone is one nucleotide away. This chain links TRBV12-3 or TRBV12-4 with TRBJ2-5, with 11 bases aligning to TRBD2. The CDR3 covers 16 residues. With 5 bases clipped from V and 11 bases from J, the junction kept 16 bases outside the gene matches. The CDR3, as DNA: TGTGCCAGCAGTCCGGGACTAGCGGCGTCCTACAGTGAGCAGTACTTC. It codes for CASSPGLAASYSEQYF.

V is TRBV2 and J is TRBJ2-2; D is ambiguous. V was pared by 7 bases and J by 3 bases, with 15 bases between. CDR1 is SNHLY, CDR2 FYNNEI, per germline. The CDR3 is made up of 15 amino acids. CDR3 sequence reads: CASKGTARDTGELFF. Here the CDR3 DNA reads TGTGCCAGCAAAGGTACGGCGCGAGACACCGGGGAGCTGTTTTTT.

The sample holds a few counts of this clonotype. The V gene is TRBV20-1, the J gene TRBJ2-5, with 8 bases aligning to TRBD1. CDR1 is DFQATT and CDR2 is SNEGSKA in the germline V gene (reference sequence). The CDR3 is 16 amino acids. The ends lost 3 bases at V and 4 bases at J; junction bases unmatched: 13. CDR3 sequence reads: CSASRVRGLIGETQYF. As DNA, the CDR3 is TGCAGTGCTAGTCGGGTCAGGGGGCTAATAGGAGAGACCCAGTACTTC.

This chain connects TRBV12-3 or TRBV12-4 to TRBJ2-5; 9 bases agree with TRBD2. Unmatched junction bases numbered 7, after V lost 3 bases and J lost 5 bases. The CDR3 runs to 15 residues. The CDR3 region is CASSFGGGAYETQYF. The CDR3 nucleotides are TGTGCCAGCAGTTTCGGCGGGGGGGCCTATGAGACCCAGTACTTC.

The CDR3 protein is CSVGSRGEAFF. DNA of the CDR3: TGCAGCGTTGGATCCAGGGGCGAGGCTTTCTTT. The gene calls are TRBV29-1 and TRBJ1-1; tentative D call: TRBD1 (6 bases). The CDR3 consists of 11 residues. The germline V gene encodes CDR1 SQVTM and CDR2 ANQGSEA. Trimming shortened V by 4 bases and J by 11 bases, and 14 bases separated the two germline ends.

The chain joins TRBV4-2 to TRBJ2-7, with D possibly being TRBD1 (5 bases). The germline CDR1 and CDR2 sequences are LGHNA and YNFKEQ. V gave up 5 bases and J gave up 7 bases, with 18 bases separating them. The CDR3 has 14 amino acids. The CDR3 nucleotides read TGTGCCAGCAGCTCACCATCCGGCCAGGGAGAGCAGTACTTC. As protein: CASSSPSGQGEQYF.

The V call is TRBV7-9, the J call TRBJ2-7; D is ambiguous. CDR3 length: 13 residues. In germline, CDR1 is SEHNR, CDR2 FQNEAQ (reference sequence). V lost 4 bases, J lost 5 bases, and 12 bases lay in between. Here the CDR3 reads CASSSSGAHEQYF. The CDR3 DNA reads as TGTGCCAGCAGCTCCTCAGGTGCCCACGAGCAGTACTTC.

The CDR3 DNA reads as TGTGCCAGCCACCTGGGGGAACCCCTCAATGAGCAGTTCTTC. This gives the protein CASHLGEPLNEQFF. This chain connects TRBV7-2 to TRBJ2-1, with D perhaps TRBD1 or TRBD2 (5 bases each). This CDR3 spans 14 amino acids. Germline values: CDR1 SGHTA, CDR2 FQGNSA. The germline V and J ends were trimmed by 8 bases and 6 bases, with 17 bases remaining between them.